Shown below are 28 T cell receptor beta chains from a single sample sequenced in a study of T cell responses to AZD1222 COVID-19 vaccine. Sequencing used immunoSEQ multiplex PCR; TCRdb keeps in-frame clones, though not all of them. The sample lists approximately 140,000 clones, roughly nine tenths occurring once. This sample comprised peripheral blood, obtained 28 days after the second AZD1222 dose. The receptor set was obtained from an adult who received the AZD1222 COVID-19 vaccine.

The genes are TRBV11-2 and TRBJ1-1, with D perhaps matching TRBD1 (5 bases). This CDR3 comprises 17 residues. CDR1 and CDR2 from the germline V gene are SGHAT and FQNNGV. Trimming pared 4 bases from V and 3 bases from J, leaving 21 bases between. Here the CDR3 reads CASSSAPGRNGDTEAFF. CDR3 in DNA: TGTGCCAGCAGCTCAGCCCCGGGACGCAATGGGGACACTGAAGCTTTCTTT.

This chain connects TRBV6-2 or TRBV6-3 to TRBJ1-5; no reliable D call. The V gene's germline CDR1 is MNHEY and CDR2 SVGEGT. This CDR3 is built from 14 residues. Trimming shortened V by 2 bases and J by 3 bases, and 8 bases separated the two germline ends. The CDR3 region has the DNA TGTGCCAGCAGTTACCTGGGTACCAATCAGCCCCAGCATTTT. Translation: CASSYLGTNQPQHF.

This chain uses TRBV6-1 with TRBJ2-5; 10 bases agree with TRBD1. This CDR3 comprises 16 residues. V was clipped by 4 bases and J by 1 base; unmatched bases: 6. Germline V gene data show CDR1 as MNHNS and CDR2 as SASEGT. CDR3: CASSVLGQGSQETQYF. The DNA of the CDR3 is TGTGCCAGCAGTGTCCTGGGACAGGGGAGCCAAGAGACCCAGTACTTC.

The chain carries TRBV28 and TRBJ1-2; 9 nucleotides line up with TRBD1. There are 16 residues in the CDR3. V lost 3 bases to trimming and J lost 1 base; unmatched junction nucleotides: 6. From germline, CDR1 is MDHEN and CDR2 SYDVKM. The DNA for the CDR3 is TGTGCCAGCAGTTTTCCCACAGGGGGCCATAACTATGGCTACACCTTC. As protein: CASSFPTGGHNYGYTF.

The chain carries TRBV27 and TRBJ2-1; TRBD2 agrees at 13 bases. Germline V gene lookup returns CDR1 MNHEY and CDR2 SMNVEV (reference sequence). V gave up 5 bases and J gave up 6 bases; unmatched junction bases: 1. This CDR3 is 14 amino acids long. The CDR3 protein is CASSRTSGSNEQFF. The CDR3 nucleotides read TGTGCCAGCAGTCGGACTAGCGGGAGCAATGAGCAGTTCTTC.

This chain connects TRBV18 to TRBJ2-3, with D possibly called TRBD1 or TRBD2 (6 bases each). The CDR3 length is 16 residues. The germline V and J ends were trimmed by 3 bases and 1 base, with 14 bases remaining between them. Germline CDR1 reads KGHSH; CDR2 reads LQKENI. The CDR3: CASSPGGQRGTDTQYF. CDR3 DNA sequence: TGTGCCAGCTCACCGGGAGGACAGCGCGGCACAGATACGCAGTATTTT. The entire variable domain, with the rest obtained from reference TRBV18 and TRBJ2-3, is as follows: NAGVMQNPRHLVRRRGQEARLRCSPMKGHSHVYWYRQLPEEGLKFMVYLQKENIIDESGMPKERFSAEFPKEGPSILRIQQVVRGDSAAYFCASSPGGQRGTDTQYFGPGTRLTVL.

The V call is TRBV6-1, the J call TRBJ1-6; D ambiguous. The CDR3 sequence is 11 residues long. CDR1 MNHNS and CDR2 SASEGT come from the germline V gene. Between the trimmed V and J ends, which lost 1 base and 12 bases, there was a span of 4 bases. CDR3 region: CASSEVGPLHF. The CDR3 nucleotides read TGTGCCAGCAGTGAAGTTGGACCCCTCCACTTT.

The chain recombines TRBV5-1 with TRBJ2-1; 8 nucleotides line up with TRBD1. The CDR3 loop spans 16 amino acids. Germline V CDR1 and CDR2: SGHRS, YFSETQ. V was clipped by 3 bases and J by 3 bases; unmatched bases: 8. CDR3 in amino acids: CASSSYRGEVYNEQFF. The CDR3 DNA reads as TGCGCCAGCAGCTCCTACAGGGGGGAGGTCTACAATGAGCAGTTCTTC.

V gene TRBV7-9 combines with J gene TRBJ1-1; D is uncertain. The CDR3 runs to 14 residues. CDR1 is SEHNR and CDR2 is FQNEAQ in the germline V gene (reference sequence). V lost 5 bases and J lost 3, with 13 bases in between. In DNA form, the CDR3 reads TGTGCCAGCAGCCCCGCGGCCTCGTACACTGAAGCTTTCTTT. It specifies CASSPAASYTEAFF.

V usage is TRBV6-6 and J usage is TRBJ2-3, with TRBD2 matching over 11 bases. The CDR3 contains 16 residues. Per the germline V gene, CDR1 is MNHNY and CDR2 is SVGAGI (reference sequence). V shed 8 bases, J shed 5 bases, and the junction held 12 bases outside the gene matches. The CDR3 DNA sequence: TGTGCCAGCCGGAGTTTTAGCGGGAGGGCCGGAGATACGCAGTATTTT. This gives the protein CASRSFSGRAGDTQYF.

This chain joins TRBV19 and TRBJ2-3; D uncertain. The CDR3 extends over 11 amino acids. Trimming removed 4 bases at V and 5 bases at J, with 4 bases between. From germline, CDR1 is LNHDA and CDR2 SQIVND (reference sequence). The CDR3 DNA is TGTGCCAGTAGTAAGTTAGATACGCAGTATTTT. This sequence encodes CASSKLDTQYF.

The rearrangement links TRBV30 to TRBJ1-2; D remains unclear. The V end lost 1 base, the J end lost 0 bases, and 6 bases lay between the germline ends. The CDR3 loop spans 13 amino acids. CDR1 GTSNPN and CDR2 SVGIG come from the germline V gene (reference sequence). CDR3 nucleotide sequence: TGTGCCTGGAGTGGCTTAGCTAACTATGGCTACACCTTC. As protein: CAWSGLANYGYTF.

The chain carries TRBV18 and TRBJ1-5; no definite D call. V lost 2 bases and J lost 7, with 15 bases in between. Germline V gene lookup returns CDR1 KGHSH and CDR2 LQKENI. The CDR3 length is 15 residues. CDR3 DNA: TGTGCCAGCTCACCAAATGGGATTGAAGGACAGCCCCAGCATTTT. The encoded protein is CASSPNGIEGQPQHF.

V gene TRBV7-9 combines with J gene TRBJ1-4; D remains unclear. Trimming shortened V by 6 bases and J by 6 bases, and 8 bases separated the two germline ends. This CDR3 spans 12 amino acids. Germline values: CDR1 SEHNR, CDR2 FQNEAQ (reference sequence). This CDR3 reads CASRLDDEKLFF. CDR3 in DNA: TGTGCCAGCAGACTGGATGATGAAAAACTGTTTTTT.

This clone was picked up a small number of times. This chain joins TRBV6-5 and TRBJ1-6; D unresolved. The CDR3 length is 14 residues. The germline V and J ends were trimmed by 2 bases and 10 bases, with 12 bases remaining between them. Germline V CDR1 and CDR2: MNHEY, SVGAGI. The CDR3 DNA follows: TGTGCCAGCAGTTACGGAGCCAACGGATCACCCCTCCACTTT. Translating gives CASSYGANGSPLHF.

The chain couples TRBV18 to TRBJ1-3; maybe TRBD1 (5 bases). The CDR3 has 16 residues. In germline, CDR1 is KGHSH, CDR2 LQKENI. Trimming removed 3 bases from V and 2 bases from J, with 14 bases in between. CDR3 nucleotides: TGTGCCAGCTCACCCCGGGGCGGATCAGCTGGAAACACCATATATTTT. Translation gives CASSPRGGSAGNTIYF.

In nucleotides, the CDR3 is TGTGCCAGCAGTTACGTCGACACCGGGGAGCTGTTTTTT. This gives the protein CASSYVDTGELFF. This rearrangement joins TRBV6-5 to TRBJ2-2; D call uncertain. V lost 2 bases, J lost 3 bases, and 4 bases lay in between. The CDR3 extends over 13 amino acids. The V gene's germline CDR1 is MNHEY and CDR2 SVGAGI.

This clone showed up just once. This chain joins TRBV6-5 and TRBJ2-7, with 10 bases matching TRBD1. CDR3 size: 14 residues. Germline V gene data show CDR1 as MNHEY and CDR2 as SVGAGI. V trimming: 5 bases; J trimming: 3 bases; junction bases outside the gene matches: 4. In DNA, the CDR3 is TGTGCCAGCAGTACCCGGACAGGGGGCTACGAGCAGTACTTC. As protein: CASSTRTGGYEQYF.

The rearrangement joins TRBV4-3 to TRBJ2-3; D is undetermined. Germline values: CDR1 LGHNA, CDR2 YSLEER. Deletions cut 0 bases from V and 6 bases from J, with 7 bases between. This CDR3 contains 13 residues. The CDR3 nucleotides read TGCGCCAGCAGCCAAGATTCTTGGGATACGCAGTATTTT. Protein: CASSQDSWDTQYF.

This chain joins TRBV2 and TRBJ2-2; 7 nucleotides agree with TRBD1. V shed 8 bases and J 1 base; nucleotides not matched to a gene: 7. The CDR3 has 15 amino acids. Per the germline V gene, CDR1 is SNHLY and CDR2 is FYNNEI. CDR3 nucleotides: TGTGCCAGCTCTGAGACAGGGAAGAACACCGGGGAGCTGTTTTTT. Translation: CASSETGKNTGELFF. Supplemented by reference TRBV2 and TRBJ2-2, the full variable domain reads EPEVTQTPSHQVTQMGQEVILRCVPISNHLYFYWYRQILGQKVEFLVSFYNNEISEKSEIFDDQFSVERPDGSNFTLKIRSTKLEDSAMYFCASSETGKNTGELFFGEGSRLTVL.

The J gene is TRBJ1-5, the V gene TRBV7-2; D might be TRBD1 (5 bases). Germline CDR1 and CDR2: SGHTA and FQGNSA. The CDR3 consists of 14 residues. The V and J ends lost 1 base and 9 bases respectively, with 13 bases between them. CDR3 sequence (DNA): TGTGCCAGCAGCTTAGGACAGACATCAGGGCCCCAGCATTTT. Amino acid sequence: CASSLGQTSGPQHF.

This clone has a handful of counts. V gene TRBV12-3 or TRBV12-4 combines with J gene TRBJ2-2; no definite D call. Trimming cost V 5 bases and J 9 bases, with 7 bases left between them. The CDR3 runs 11 residues. CDR3 in DNA: TGTGCCAGCAGTAACGGCTGGGAGCTGTTTTTT. Protein sequence: CASSNGWELFF.

This clone has a single count. The J gene is TRBJ2-1, the V gene TRBV9, with 14 bases matching TRBD2. Unmatched junction bases numbered 5, after V lost 0 bases and J lost 9 bases. This CDR3 comprises 16 residues. In germline, CDR1 is SGDLS, CDR2 YYNGEE. The CDR3 DNA follows: TGTGCCAGCAGCGTAGGGACTAGCGGGGGGTTAGGTGAGCAGTTCTTC. It specifies CASSVGTSGGLGEQFF. The whole variable domain, filled in from reference TRBV9 and TRBJ2-1, reads DSGVTQTPKHLITATGQRVTLRCSPRSGDLSVYWYQQSLDQGLQFLIQYYNGEERAKGNILERFSAQQFPDLHSELNLSSLELGDSALYFCASSVGTSGGLGEQFFGPGTRLTVL.

V usage is TRBV7-2 and J usage is TRBJ1-1; no firm D call. CDR3 size: 14 residues. V lost 1 base and J lost 5, with 11 bases in between. Germline V gives CDR1 SGHTA, CDR2 FQGNSA. Written as DNA, the CDR3 is TGTGCCAGCAGCTTAGTTTGGGTAGGGACTGAAGCTTTCTTT. Residues: CASSLVWVGTEAFF.

The chain couples TRBV2 to TRBJ2-7, with 8 bases matching TRBD1. V dropped 6 bases and J dropped 3; count of bases not matched to a gene: 16. The CDR3 spans 17 residues. In germline, CDR1 is SNHLY, CDR2 FYNNEI. The CDR3 spells CASRDTGGAGGVYEQYF. Written as DNA, the CDR3 is TGTGCCAGCAGGGATACCGGTGGGGCAGGGGGCGTCTACGAGCAGTACTTC.

The chain has TRBV25-1 and TRBJ2-5; 9 bases are a match to TRBD1. CDR3 length: 14 residues. Trimming at V came to 4 bases and at J to 7 bases, leaving 7 bases not matched to a gene. CDR1 is MGHDK and CDR2 is SYGVNS in the germline V gene. As DNA, the CDR3 is TGTGCCAGCAGTGTAACAGGGGGCGCCGGGACCCAGTACTTC. Amino acids: CASSVTGGAGTQYF.

This chain joins TRBV4-2 and TRBJ2-1; 10 bases agree with TRBD1. This CDR3 contains 21 residues. J was trimmed by 0 bases and V by 4 bases; bases with no gene match: 18. CDR1 is LGHNA and CDR2 is YNFKEQ in the germline V gene. The CDR3 spells CASSRGPGQGFPGGSYNEQFF. The DNA of the CDR3 is TGTGCCAGCAGCCGGGGACCGGGACAGGGGTTCCCCGGGGGCTCCTACAATGAGCAGTTCTTC.

This chain uses TRBV5-1 with TRBJ1-3, with D tentatively TRBD1 (5 bases). This CDR3 comprises 17 residues. Trimming cost V 0 bases and J 0 bases, with 13 bases left between them. The V gene's germline CDR1 is SGHRS and CDR2 YFSETQ. The chain's CDR3 is CASSLGRDWGSGNTIYF. The CDR3 DNA sequence: TGCGCCAGCAGCTTGGGCCGGGACTGGGGCTCTGGAAACACCATATATTTT.